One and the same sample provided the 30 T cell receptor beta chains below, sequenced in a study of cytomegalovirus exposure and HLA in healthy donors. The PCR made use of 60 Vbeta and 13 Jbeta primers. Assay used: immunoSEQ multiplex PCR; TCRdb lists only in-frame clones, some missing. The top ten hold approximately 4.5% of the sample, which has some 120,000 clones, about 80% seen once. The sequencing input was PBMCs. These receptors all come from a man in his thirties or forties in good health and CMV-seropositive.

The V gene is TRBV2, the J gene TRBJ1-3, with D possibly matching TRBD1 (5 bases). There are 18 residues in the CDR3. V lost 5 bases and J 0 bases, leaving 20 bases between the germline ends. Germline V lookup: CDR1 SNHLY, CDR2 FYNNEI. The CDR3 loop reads CASSLNPNRLHSGNTIYF. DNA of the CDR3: TGTGCCAGCAGTCTTAACCCCAACAGGCTCCACTCTGGAAACACCATATATTTT.

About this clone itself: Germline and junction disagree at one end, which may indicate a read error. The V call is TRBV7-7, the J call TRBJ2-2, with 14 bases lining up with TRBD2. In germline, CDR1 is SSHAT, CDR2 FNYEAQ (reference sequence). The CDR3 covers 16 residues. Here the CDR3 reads CASSPGLAGDTGELFF. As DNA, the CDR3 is TGTGCTAGCAGCCCGGGACTAGCGGGGGACACCGGGGAGCTGTTTTTT.

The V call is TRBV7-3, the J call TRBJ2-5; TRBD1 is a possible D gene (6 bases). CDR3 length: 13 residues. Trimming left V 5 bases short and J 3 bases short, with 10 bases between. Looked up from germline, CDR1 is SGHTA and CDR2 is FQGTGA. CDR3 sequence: CASSTRDKETQYF. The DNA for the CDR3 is TGTGCCAGCAGCACCCGGGACAAAGAGACCCAGTACTTC. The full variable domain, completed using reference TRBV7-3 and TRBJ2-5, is GAGVSQTPSNKVTEKGKYVELRCDPISGHTALYWYRQSLGQGPEFLIYFQGTGAADDSGLPNDRFFAVRPEGSVSTLKIQRTERGDSAVYLCASSTRDKETQYFGPGTRLLVL.

The CDR3 loop reads CASSVTPGETQYF. CDR3 sequence (DNA): TGTGCCAGCAGTGTGACGCCGGGGGAGACCCAGTACTTC. The chain carries TRBV2 and TRBJ2-5, with a weak D call TRBD2 (5 bases). This CDR3 has 13 amino acids. In germline, CDR1 is SNHLY, CDR2 FYNNEI. The V end lost 4 bases, the J end lost 5 bases, and 11 bases lay between the germline ends.

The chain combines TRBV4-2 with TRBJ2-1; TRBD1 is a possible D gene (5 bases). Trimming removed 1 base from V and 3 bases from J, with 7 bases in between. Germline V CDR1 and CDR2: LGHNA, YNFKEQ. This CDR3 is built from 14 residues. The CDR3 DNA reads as TGTGCCAGCAGCCAAGTAGGGGACTACAATGAGCAGTTCTTC. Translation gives CASSQVGDYNEQFF.

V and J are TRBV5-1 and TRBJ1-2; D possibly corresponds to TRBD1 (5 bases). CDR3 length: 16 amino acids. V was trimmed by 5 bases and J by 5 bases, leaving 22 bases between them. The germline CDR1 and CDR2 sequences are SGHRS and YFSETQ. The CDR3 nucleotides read TGCGCCAGCAGACGAGGGACGGCGGGGGATTTATATGGCTACACCTTC. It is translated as CASRRGTAGDLYGYTF.

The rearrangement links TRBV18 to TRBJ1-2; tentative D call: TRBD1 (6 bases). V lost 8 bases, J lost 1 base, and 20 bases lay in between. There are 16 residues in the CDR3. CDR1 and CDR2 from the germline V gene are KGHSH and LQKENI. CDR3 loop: CASQQGLRSNNYGYTF. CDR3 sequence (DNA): TGTGCCAGCCAACAGGGTCTGCGTTCAAATAACTATGGCTACACCTTC.

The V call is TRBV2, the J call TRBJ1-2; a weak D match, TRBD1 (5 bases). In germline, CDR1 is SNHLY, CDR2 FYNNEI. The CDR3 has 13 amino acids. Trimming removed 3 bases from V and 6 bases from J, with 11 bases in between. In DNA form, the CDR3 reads TGTGCCAGCAGTGATAGAACAGGAAATGGCTACACCTTC. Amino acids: CASSDRTGNGYTF.

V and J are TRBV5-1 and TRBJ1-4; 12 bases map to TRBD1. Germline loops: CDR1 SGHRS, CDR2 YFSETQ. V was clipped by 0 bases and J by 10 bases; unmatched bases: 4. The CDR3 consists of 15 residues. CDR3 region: CASSLGGQGAPKLFF. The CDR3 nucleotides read TGCGCCAGCAGCTTGGGGGGACAGGGGGCACCAAAACTGTTTTTT.

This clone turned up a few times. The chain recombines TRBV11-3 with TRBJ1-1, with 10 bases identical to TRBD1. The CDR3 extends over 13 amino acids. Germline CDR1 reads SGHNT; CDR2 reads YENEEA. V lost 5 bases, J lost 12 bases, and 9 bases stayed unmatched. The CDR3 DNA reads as TGTGCCAGCAGCCAGAGACCGGGACAGGGGTCTTTCTTT. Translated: CASSQRPGQGSFF.

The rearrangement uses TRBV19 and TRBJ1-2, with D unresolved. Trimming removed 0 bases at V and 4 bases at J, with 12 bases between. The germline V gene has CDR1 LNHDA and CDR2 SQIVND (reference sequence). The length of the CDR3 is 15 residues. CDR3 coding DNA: TGTGCCAGTAGTATAGATGGCAGAACGATCTATGGCTACACCTTC. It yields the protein CASSIDGRTIYGYTF.

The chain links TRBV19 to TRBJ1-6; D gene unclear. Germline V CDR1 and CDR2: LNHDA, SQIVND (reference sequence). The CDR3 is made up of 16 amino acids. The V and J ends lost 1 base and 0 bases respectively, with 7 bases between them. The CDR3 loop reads CASSIAGSSYNSPLHF. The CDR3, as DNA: TGTGCCAGTAGTATAGCGGGAAGCTCCTATAATTCACCCCTCCACTTT.

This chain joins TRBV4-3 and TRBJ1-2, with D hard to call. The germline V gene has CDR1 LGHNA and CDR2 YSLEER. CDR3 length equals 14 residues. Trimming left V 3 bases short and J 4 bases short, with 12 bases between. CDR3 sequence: CASSQGRWSYGYTF. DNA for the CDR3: TGCGCCAGCAGCCAGGGCAGGTGGTCCTATGGCTACACCTTC.

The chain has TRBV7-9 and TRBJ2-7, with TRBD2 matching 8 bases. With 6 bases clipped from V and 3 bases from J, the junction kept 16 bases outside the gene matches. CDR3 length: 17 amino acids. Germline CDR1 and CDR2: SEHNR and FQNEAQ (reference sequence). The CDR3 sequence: CASRGTSVNSGGYEQYF. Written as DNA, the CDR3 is TGTGCCAGCAGGGGAACCAGCGTCAACAGCGGGGGCTACGAGCAGTACTTC.

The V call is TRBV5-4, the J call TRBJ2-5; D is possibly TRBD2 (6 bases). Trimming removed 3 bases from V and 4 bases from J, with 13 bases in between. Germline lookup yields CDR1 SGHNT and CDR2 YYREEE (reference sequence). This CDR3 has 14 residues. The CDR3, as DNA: TGTGCCAGCAGCTCCCCGGGGGACGGAGAGACCCAGTACTTC. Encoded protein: CASSSPGDGETQYF.

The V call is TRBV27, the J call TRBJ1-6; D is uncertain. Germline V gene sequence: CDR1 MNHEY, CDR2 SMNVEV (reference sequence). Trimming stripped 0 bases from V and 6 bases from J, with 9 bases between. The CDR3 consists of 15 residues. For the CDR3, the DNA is TGTGCCAGCAGTTTATCCAGGCCCCCTAATTCACCCCTCCACTTT. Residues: CASSLSRPPNSPLHF.

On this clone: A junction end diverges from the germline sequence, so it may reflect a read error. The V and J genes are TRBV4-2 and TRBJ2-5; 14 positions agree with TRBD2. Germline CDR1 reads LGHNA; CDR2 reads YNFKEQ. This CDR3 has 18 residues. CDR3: CASSKERGLAGDWETQYF. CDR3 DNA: TGTGCCAGCAGCAAAGAACGGGGACTAGCGGGGGATTGGGAGACCCAGTACTTC.

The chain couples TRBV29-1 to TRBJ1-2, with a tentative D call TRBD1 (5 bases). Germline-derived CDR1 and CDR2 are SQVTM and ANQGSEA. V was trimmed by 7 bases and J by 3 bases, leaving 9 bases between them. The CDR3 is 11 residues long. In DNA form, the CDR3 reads TGCAGCGCTGGGGGGGACTATGGCTACACCTTC. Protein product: CSAGGDYGYTF.

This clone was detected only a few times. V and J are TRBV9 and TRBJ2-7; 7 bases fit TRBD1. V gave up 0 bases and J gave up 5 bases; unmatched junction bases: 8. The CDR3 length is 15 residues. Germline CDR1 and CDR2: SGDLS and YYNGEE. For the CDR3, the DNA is TGTGCCAGCAGCGTAGAAGACAGGGCACGCGACGAGCAGTACTTC. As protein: CASSVEDRARDEQYF. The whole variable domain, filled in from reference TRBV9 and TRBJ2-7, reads DSGVTQTPKHLITATGQRVTLRCSPRSGDLSVYWYQQSLDQGLQFLIQYYNGEERAKGNILERFSAQQFPDLHSELNLSSLELGDSALYFCASSVEDRARDEQYFGPGTRLTVT.

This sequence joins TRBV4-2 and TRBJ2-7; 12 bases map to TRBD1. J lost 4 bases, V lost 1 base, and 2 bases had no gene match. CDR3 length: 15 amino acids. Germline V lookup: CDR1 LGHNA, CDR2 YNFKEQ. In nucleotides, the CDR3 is TGTGCCAGCAGCCAAGGGGACAGGGGGCCTTACGAGCAGTACTTC. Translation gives CASSQGDRGPYEQYF.

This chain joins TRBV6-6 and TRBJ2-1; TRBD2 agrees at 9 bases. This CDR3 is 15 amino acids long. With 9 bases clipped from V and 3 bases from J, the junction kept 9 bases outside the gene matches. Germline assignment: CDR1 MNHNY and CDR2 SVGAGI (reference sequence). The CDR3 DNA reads TGTGCCAGTTCAACAGCGGGAGGCAACTACAATGAGCAGTTCTTC. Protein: CASSTAGGNYNEQFF.

The CDR3 DNA reads TGTGCCAGTAGTCCGGGACAGTACTACGAGCAGTACTTC. Translated, it gives CASSPGQYYEQYF. The chain combines TRBV19 with TRBJ2-7; 7 bases are a match to TRBD1. CDR3 length: 13 amino acids. With 5 bases clipped from V and 3 bases from J, the junction kept 4 bases outside the gene matches. CDR1 is LNHDA and CDR2 is SQIVND in the germline V gene (reference sequence).

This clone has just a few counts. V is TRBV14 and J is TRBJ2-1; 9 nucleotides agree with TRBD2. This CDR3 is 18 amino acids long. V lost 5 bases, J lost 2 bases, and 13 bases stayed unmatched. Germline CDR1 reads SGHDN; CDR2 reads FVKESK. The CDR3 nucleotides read TGTGCCAGCAGCGCGCTGAGCGGGAGGTCCCTCACCTACAATGAGCAGTTCTTC. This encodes CASSALSGRSLTYNEQFF.

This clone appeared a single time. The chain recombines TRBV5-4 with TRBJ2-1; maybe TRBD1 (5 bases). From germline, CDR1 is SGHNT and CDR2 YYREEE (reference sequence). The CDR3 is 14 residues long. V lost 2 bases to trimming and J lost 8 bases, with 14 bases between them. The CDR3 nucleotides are TGTGCCAGCAGCTTTAGTTGGCAGGGCGATGAGCAGTTCTTC. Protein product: CASSFSWQGDEQFF.

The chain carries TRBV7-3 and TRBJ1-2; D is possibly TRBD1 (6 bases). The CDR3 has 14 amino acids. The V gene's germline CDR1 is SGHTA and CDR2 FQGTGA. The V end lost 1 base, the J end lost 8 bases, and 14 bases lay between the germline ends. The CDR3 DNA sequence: TGTGCCAGCAGCTTAAATCCGGGGGGCTACGGCTACACCTTC. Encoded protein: CASSLNPGGYGYTF.

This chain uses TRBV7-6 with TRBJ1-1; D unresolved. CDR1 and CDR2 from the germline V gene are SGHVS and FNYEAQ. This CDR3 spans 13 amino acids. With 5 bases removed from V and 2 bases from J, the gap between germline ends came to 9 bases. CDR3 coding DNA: TGTGCCAGCAGCGAAGACATAAACACTGAAGCTTTCTTT. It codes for CASSEDINTEAFF.

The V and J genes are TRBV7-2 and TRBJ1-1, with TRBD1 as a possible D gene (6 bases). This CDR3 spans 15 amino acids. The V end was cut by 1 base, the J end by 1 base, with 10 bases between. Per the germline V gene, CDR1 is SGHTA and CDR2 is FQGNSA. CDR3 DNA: TGTGCCAGCAGCTTAGGGCAGGGGTGGAACACTGAAGCTTTCTTT. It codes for CASSLGQGWNTEAFF.

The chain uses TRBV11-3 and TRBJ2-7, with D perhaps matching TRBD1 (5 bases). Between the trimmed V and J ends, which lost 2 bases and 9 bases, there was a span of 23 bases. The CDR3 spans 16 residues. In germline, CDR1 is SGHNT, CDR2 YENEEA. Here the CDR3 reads CASSLTLGPGPSGQYF. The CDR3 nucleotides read TGTGCCAGCAGCTTAACGCTGGGGCCGGGTCCGTCGGGGCAGTACTTC.

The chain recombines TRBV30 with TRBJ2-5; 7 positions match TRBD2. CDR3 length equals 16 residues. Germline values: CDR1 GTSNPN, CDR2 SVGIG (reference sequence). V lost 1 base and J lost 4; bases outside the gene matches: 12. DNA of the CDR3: TGTGCCTGGAGTGGGGCAGCGGGGTCACCAGGAGAGACCCAGTACTTC. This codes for CAWSGAAGSPGETQYF.

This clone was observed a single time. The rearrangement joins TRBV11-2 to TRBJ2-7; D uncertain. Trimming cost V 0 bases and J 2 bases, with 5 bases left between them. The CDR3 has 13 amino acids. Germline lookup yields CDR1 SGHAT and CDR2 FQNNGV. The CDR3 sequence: CASSLDPTYEQYF. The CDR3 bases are TGTGCCAGCAGCTTAGATCCCACCTACGAGCAGTACTTC.